These 19 T cell receptor beta chains were sequenced from one sample in a study of T cell repertoires in cytomegalovirus infection. MiXCR, applied by TCRdb to the reads, yields one record per CDR3 protein. Of some 800,000 distinct CDR3 sequences in the sample, about 31% were seen once. Their antigens are not known. Specimen: cultured CD8+ T cells from PBMCs, collected from culture after CMV antigen stimulation. The receptors stem from a human donor in good health (CMV status not recorded). Some clones in this sample may be carry-over from other donors' samples.

This chain joins TRBV7-6 and TRBJ2-3; perhaps TRBD2 as D (5 bases). This CDR3 spans 13 amino acids. Germline V gene sequence: CDR1 SGHVS, CDR2 FNYEAQ. V shed 8 bases and J shed 5 bases, with 14 bases lying between them. CDR3 in amino acids: CASRSPRGDTQYF. The CDR3 DNA reads as TGTGCCAGCCGGTCACCCCGGGGAGATACGCAGTATTTT.

This chain joins TRBV6-6 and TRBJ1-2; no clear D gene. CDR1 is MNHNY and CDR2 is SVGAGI in the germline V gene (reference sequence). CDR3 size: 16 residues. Trimming stripped 0 bases from V and 7 bases from J, with 18 bases between. CDR3 sequence reads: CASSYSADGGILGYTF. The CDR3 DNA reads TGTGCCAGCAGTTACTCCGCGGACGGAGGGATCCTTGGCTACACCTTC.

DNA for the CDR3: TGCAGTGCTGGAGCCCGGGACAGAGCCTATAATTCACCCCTCCACTTT. It encodes CSAGARDRAYNSPLHF. This chain uses TRBV20-1 with TRBJ1-6; 7 bases are a match to TRBD1. With V trimmed by 5 bases and J by 2 bases, 9 bases remained unmatched. CDR1 and CDR2 (germline): DFQATT, SNEGSKA (reference sequence). This CDR3 region has 16 residues.

The chain has TRBV2 and TRBJ1-2; D call uncertain. This CDR3 is built from 13 residues. Trimming took 7 bases from V and 3 from J, leaving 12 bases between them. Germline CDR1 reads SNHLY; CDR2 reads FYNNEI. The CDR3 DNA is TGTGCCAGCACCGAACGGGCCGACTATGGCTACACCTTC. Translated, it gives CASTERADYGYTF.

V gene TRBV4-1 combines with J gene TRBJ2-3; 10 nucleotides align to TRBD2. This CDR3 spans 16 amino acids. V dropped 2 bases and J dropped 5; count of bases not matched to a gene: 7. Germline CDR1 is MGHRA and CDR2 is YSYEKL. The CDR3 spells CASSQSSGGAGDTQYF. The CDR3 DNA reads TGCGCCAGCAGCCAAAGCAGCGGGGGGGCCGGAGATACGCAGTATTTT.

The V and J genes are TRBV18 and TRBJ2-3; a weak D match, TRBD1 (5 bases). The CDR3 has 17 residues. The germline CDR1 and CDR2 sequences are KGHSH and LQKENI. The germline V and J ends were trimmed by 3 bases and 2 bases, with 18 bases remaining between them. DNA for the CDR3: TGTGCCAGCTCACCGCGAAAATACAGGTTTCCCACAGATACGCAGTATTTT. Translating gives CASSPRKYRFPTDTQYF.

This chain uses TRBV7-6 with TRBJ1-1, with 7 nucleotides matching TRBD1. Unmatched junction bases numbered 6, after V lost 1 base and J lost 4 bases. Per germline, CDR1 SGHVS and CDR2 FNYEAQ. The CDR3 has 15 residues. The DNA for the CDR3 is TGTGCCAGCAGCTTAGTGGTAGGGGGCGTCACTGAAGCTTTCTTT. Protein: CASSLVVGGVTEAFF. Supplemented by reference TRBV7-6 and TRBJ1-1, the full variable domain reads GAGVSQSPRYKVTKRGQDVALRCDPISGHVSLYWYRQALGQGPEFLTYFNYEAQQDKSGLPNDRFSAERPEGSISTLTIQRTEQRDSAMYRCASSLVVGGVTEAFFGQGTRLTVV.

On this clonotype: This likely comes from a read error, as the CDR3 has no conserved phenylalanine or tryptophan at its end. The rearrangement links TRBV20-1 to TRBJ1-2, with TRBD1 matching over 10 bases. The CDR3 covers 14 residues. Germline V gene sequence: CDR1 DFQATT, CDR2 SNEGSKA (reference sequence). The junction had 6 bases not matched to a gene; V was cut back by 1 base and J by 7 bases. The CDR3 loop is CSARGGGQGFGYTL. CDR3 nucleotides: TGCAGTGCTAGAGGGGGGGGACAGGGGTTTGGCTACACCCTC.

This clonotype was seen more than once but under ten times. J is TRBJ2-7 and V is TRBV7-9; 7 bases match TRBD1. The CDR3 runs to 13 residues. Per germline, CDR1 SEHNR and CDR2 FQNEAQ (reference sequence). The J segment lost 3 bases and the V segment lost 5 bases, leaving 4 bases of the junction unmatched. The CDR3 region is CASSRDSHYEQYV. The CDR3 DNA reads TGTGCCAGCAGCCGGGACAGCCACTACGAGCAGTACGTC.

The chain joins TRBV19 to TRBJ1-1; 7 bases are shared with TRBD1. The CDR3 covers 14 residues. Germline lookup yields CDR1 LNHDA and CDR2 SQIVND (reference sequence). The V gene end was trimmed by 3 bases and the J gene end by 10 bases; junction bases not matched to a gene: 11. The CDR3 protein is CASSIRDSIRGAFF. The CDR3 DNA is TGTGCCAGTAGTATCCGGGACAGCATCAGGGGAGCTTTCTTT.

The chain uses TRBV2 and TRBJ1-4; D ambiguous. The CDR3 extends over 10 amino acids. Trimming removed 4 bases at V and 12 bases at J, with 6 bases between. Germline V gene lookup returns CDR1 SNHLY and CDR2 FYNNEI. The CDR3 bases are TGTGCCAGCAGTGTTCGGGAACTGTTTTTT. Protein: CASSVRELFF.

V and J are TRBV6-2 or TRBV6-3 and TRBJ1-1; D possibly corresponds to TRBD1 (6 bases). Germline loops: CDR1 MNHEY, CDR2 SVGEGT. V lost 5 bases, J lost 0 bases, and 16 bases lay in between. The CDR3 runs to 16 residues. This CDR3 reads CASSPTGALMNTEAFF. Written as DNA, the CDR3 is TGTGCCAGCAGTCCGACAGGAGCCCTCATGAACACTGAAGCTTTCTTT.

To note about this clonotype: An end of the junction differs from the germline gene, which may be a read error. For the CDR3, the DNA is TGTGCCAGCAGCCAAGATGGAGAGTCAACTAATGAAAAACTGTTTTTT. It yields the protein CASSQDGESTNEKLFF. This chain joins TRBV4-1 and TRBJ1-4; D uncertain. Germline assignment: CDR1 MGHRA and CDR2 YSYEKL. The length of the CDR3 is 16 residues.

In its sample, this clonotype was seen a few times. This chain joins TRBV28 and TRBJ2-7; D not certain. The germline V gene encodes CDR1 MDHEN and CDR2 SYDVKM. The CDR3 is made up of 12 amino acids. Trimming took off 5 bases at V and 2 bases at J, with 7 bases between the two ends. CDR3: CASSPDTYEQYV. The CDR3 DNA follows: TGTGCCAGCAGTCCGGATACCTACGAGCAGTACGTC.

V and J are TRBV6-1 and TRBJ1-2; TRBD1 might be the D (5 bases). Germline V gene sequence: CDR1 MNHNS, CDR2 SASEGT. V lost 11 bases and J 5 bases, leaving 15 bases between the germline ends. The CDR3 length is 12 residues. The DNA of the CDR3 is TGTGCCGGCCGTGGGGCGGCTTATGGCTACACCTTC. The encoded protein is CAGRGAAYGYTF.

This clonotype was seen at least ten times. The chain joins TRBV7-2 to TRBJ1-5; TRBD1 agrees at 12 bases. J gave up 5 bases and V 2 bases, and 7 bases lay outside the gene matches. This CDR3 region has 17 residues. In germline, CDR1 is SGHTA, CDR2 FQGNSA. The CDR3: CASSLTPGQGADQPQHF. CDR3 DNA sequence: TGTGCCAGCAGCTTAACTCCGGGACAGGGGGCTGATCAGCCCCAGCATTTT.

The rearrangement uses TRBV2 and TRBJ2-3; 11 bases line up with TRBD2. The CDR3 is 15 amino acids. Germline V gene lookup returns CDR1 SNHLY and CDR2 FYNNEI. Trimming removed 1 base from V and 7 bases from J; junction bases left unmatched: 4. DNA of the CDR3: TGTGCCAGCAGTGAAGGGGGACTAGCGGCCCATACGCAGTATTTT. Its translation: CASSEGGLAAHTQYF. Variable domain in full (rest from reference TRBV2 and TRBJ2-3): EPEVTQTPSHQVTQMGQEVILRCVPISNHLYFYWYRQILGQKVEFLVSFYNNEISEKSEIFDDQFSVERPDGSNFTLKIRSTKLEDSAMYFCASSEGGLAAHTQYFGPGTRLTVL.

The genes are TRBV6-5 and TRBJ1-5, with 9 bases fitting TRBD1. The CDR3 spans 17 residues. J gave up 0 bases and V 6 bases, and 9 bases lay outside the gene matches. The germline CDR1 and CDR2 sequences are MNHEY and SVGAGI. The CDR3 bases are TGTGCCAGCAGATCCGGGACAGGGCCTTATAGCAATCAGCCCCAGCATTTT. It encodes CASRSGTGPYSNQPQHF.

Of note for this clonotype: A much larger clone differs by one base, so this may be a read error. The CDR3 is CARPGQGATRYKQYF. The CDR3 DNA reads TGTGCCAGACCCGGACAGGGGGCGACACGGTACAAGCAGTACTTC. The rearrangement uses TRBV19 and TRBJ2-7; 11 nucleotides align to TRBD1. Germline V CDR1 and CDR2: LNHDA, SQIVND (reference sequence). V lost 9 bases to trimming and J lost 8 bases; unmatched junction nucleotides: 15. The CDR3 consists of 15 residues.